The T cell receptor beta chain described here comes from a study of blood T cell repertoires in COVID-19. Study in general: Acute and convalescent COVID-19 samples came from the United States, Italy and Spain.

The germline CDR1 and CDR2 sequences are SNHLY and FYNNEI. The CDR3 totals 13 residues. V gave up 9 bases and J gave up 5 bases, with 16 bases separating them. This clone appeared once. Source study methods: Estimation of nucleated cell counts was performed using reference gene primer amplification. Produced via immunoSEQ multiplex PCR; TCRdb's table is partial and in-frame only. That table is the source of V, J and clone size, and D and trimming were worked out from the DNA. The sample lists more than 95,000 clones, 65% to 90% occurring once. The chain recombines TRBV2 with TRBJ1-1; tentatively, D is TRBD1 (5 bases). This clonotype was obtained from a woman aged 80 or over with acute or convalescent COVID-19. Sequencing used peripheral blood. This CDR3 is CARASGPKTEAFF. The CDR3 nucleotides are TGTGCCAGGGCGTCAGGGCCAAAGACTGAAGCTTTCTTT. The entire variable domain, with the rest obtained from reference TRBV2 and TRBJ1-1, is as follows: EPEVTQTPSHQVTQMGQEVILRCVPISNHLYFYWYRQILGQKVEFLVSFYNNEISEKSEIFDDQFSVERPDGSNFTLKIRSTKLEDSAMYFCARASGPKTEAFFGQGTRLTVV.